These 10 T cell receptor beta chains were all obtained from the same sample, sequenced in a study of blood T cell repertoires in COVID-19. Sequencing was performed with immunoSEQ multiplex PCR; in TCRdb, only in-frame clones are kept and a portion is missing. The sample lists 250,000 to 400,000 clones, around 90% occurring once. The sequenced material came from PBMCs or T cells enriched from blood (not recorded which). Receptors originate from a man in his sixties who had recovered from COVID-19.

The chain has TRBV24-1 and TRBJ2-1; TRBD1 agrees at 8 bases. Trimming took 4 bases from V and 0 from J; bases not matched to a gene: 10. Germline lookup yields CDR1 KGHDR and CDR2 SFDVKD. The length of the CDR3 is 18 residues. The CDR3 is CATSDFTPGGVSYNEQFF. In nucleotides, the CDR3 is TGTGCCACCAGTGACTTCACCCCAGGGGGCGTCTCCTACAATGAGCAGTTCTTC.

V usage is TRBV29-1 and J usage is TRBJ2-1, with TRBD2 as a possible D gene (6 bases). CDR3 length: 11 residues. The V and J ends lost 7 bases and 8 bases respectively, with 12 bases between them. Germline CDR1 reads SQVTM; CDR2 reads ANQGSEA. The CDR3 here is CSAEGFDEQFF. CDR3 in DNA: TGCAGCGCGGAGGGGTTCGATGAGCAGTTCTTC.

This chain uses TRBV30 with TRBJ1-4, with 12 bases lining up with TRBD1. Trimming removed 3 bases from V and 10 bases from J; junction bases left unmatched: 9. The CDR3 length is 15 residues. Germline-derived CDR1 and CDR2 are GTSNPN and SVGIG (reference sequence). CDR3 DNA sequence: TGTGCCTGGAGCTTACCCGGGACAGGGGGCGGAAAACTGTTTTTT. It is translated as CAWSLPGTGGGKLFF.

The chain is built from TRBV18 and TRBJ1-6; 10 bases line up with TRBD1. V shed 9 bases and J 7 bases; nucleotides not matched to a gene: 6. CDR3 length equals 14 residues. The V gene's germline CDR1 is KGHSH and CDR2 LQKENI. DNA for the CDR3: TGTGCCAGTAACCTGGACAGGGGGAATTCACCCCTCCACTTT. Residues: CASNLDRGNSPLHF.

The chain combines TRBV28 with TRBJ1-5, with 7 bases identical to TRBD1. The germline V gene has CDR1 MDHEN and CDR2 SYDVKM. The junction had 8 bases not matched to a gene; V was cut back by 5 bases and J by 1 base. CDR3 size: 16 residues. CDR3 coding DNA: TGTGCCAGCAGTCCACGGGACAGTGGGAGCAATCAGCCCCAGCATTTT. Translating gives CASSPRDSGSNQPQHF.

The rearrangement links TRBV7-9 to TRBJ2-1; a weak D match, TRBD2 (5 bases). CDR3 length equals 15 residues. The germline V gene has CDR1 SEHNR and CDR2 FQNEAQ (reference sequence). Trimming stripped 8 bases from V and 0 bases from J, with 14 bases between. CDR3 nucleotides: TGTGCCAGCGACTTGGAGGAAAGCTCCTACAATGAGCAGTTCTTC. Translating gives CASDLEESSYNEQFF.

V and J are TRBV2 and TRBJ1-6; D ambiguous. CDR1 and CDR2 (germline): SNHLY, FYNNEI. V dropped 7 bases and J dropped 7 bases, with 5 bases sitting between them. This CDR3 is 11 amino acids long. The CDR3 protein is CASNLNSPLHF. The CDR3 DNA sequence: TGTGCCAGCAACCTAAATTCACCCCTCCACTTT.

This chain uses TRBV18 with TRBJ2-3; D gene ambiguous. The CDR3 runs to 13 residues. CDR1 and CDR2 (germline): KGHSH, LQKENI. Deletions cut 5 bases from V and 0 bases from J, with 6 bases between. The CDR3 sequence: CASSSTSTDTQYF. Written as DNA, the CDR3 is TGTGCCAGCTCATCAACTAGCACAGATACGCAGTATTTT.

The chain combines TRBV7-2 with TRBJ2-7; TRBD2 agrees at 14 bases. The V gene's germline CDR1 is SGHTA and CDR2 FQGNSA. The V gene end was trimmed by 4 bases and the J gene end by 6 bases; junction bases not matched to a gene: 8. This CDR3 is built from 16 residues. The CDR3 DNA is TGTGCCAGCAGCTCAGGGACTAGCGGGAGCGGGCGCGAGCAGTACTTC. Translated, it gives CASSSGTSGSGREQYF.

This chain connects TRBV6-1 to TRBJ1-2, with D unclear. The CDR3 length is 11 residues. Per the germline V gene, CDR1 is MNHNS and CDR2 is SASEGT. Trimming shortened V by 0 bases and J by 13 bases, and 9 bases separated the two germline ends. As DNA, the CDR3 is TGTGCCAGCAGTGAAGCTGAGGTCCTCACCTTC. It codes for CASSEAEVLTF.